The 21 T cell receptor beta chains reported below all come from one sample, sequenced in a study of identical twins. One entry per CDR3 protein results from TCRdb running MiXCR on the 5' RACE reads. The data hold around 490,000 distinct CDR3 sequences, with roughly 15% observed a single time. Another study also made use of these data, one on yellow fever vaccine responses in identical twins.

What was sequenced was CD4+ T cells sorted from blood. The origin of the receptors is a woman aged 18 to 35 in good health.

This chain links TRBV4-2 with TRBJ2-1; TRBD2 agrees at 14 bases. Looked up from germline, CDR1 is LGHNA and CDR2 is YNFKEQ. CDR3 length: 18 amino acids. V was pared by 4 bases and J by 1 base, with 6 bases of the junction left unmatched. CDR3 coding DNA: TGTGCCAGCAGCCCCGGGACTAGCGGGAGAGGTTCCTACAATGAGCAGTTCTTC. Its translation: CASSPGTSGRGSYNEQFF.

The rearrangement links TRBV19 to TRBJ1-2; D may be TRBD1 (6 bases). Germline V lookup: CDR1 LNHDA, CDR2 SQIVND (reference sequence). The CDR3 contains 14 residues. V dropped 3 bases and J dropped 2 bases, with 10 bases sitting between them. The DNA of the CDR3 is TGTGCCAGTAGTATCGGGGACACGAACTATGGCTACACCTTC. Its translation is CASSIGDTNYGYTF.

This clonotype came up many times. DNA of the CDR3: TGTGCCAGCCGAATTTCCTACAATGAGCAGTTCTTC. Translated, it gives CASRISYNEQFF. This sequence joins TRBV12-3 or TRBV12-4 and TRBJ2-1, with unresolved D. Trimming took off 8 bases at V and 1 base at J, with 6 bases between the two ends. The CDR3 is 12 amino acids.

The CDR3 protein is CASSLFIGELFF. CDR3 coding DNA: TGTGCCAGCAGCTTATTTATCGGGGAGCTGTTTTTT. The chain carries TRBV7-2 and TRBJ2-2; D is unresolved. Trimming removed 2 bases from V and 7 bases from J, with 5 bases in between. Germline V gene sequence: CDR1 SGHTA, CDR2 FQGNSA. This CDR3 is built from 12 residues. Supplemented by reference TRBV7-2 and TRBJ2-2, the full variable domain reads GAGVSQSPSNKVTEKGKDVELRCDPISGHTALYWYRQSLGQGLEFLIYFQGNSAPDKSGLPSDRFSAERTGGSVSTLTIQRTQQEDSAVYLCASSLFIGELFFGEGSRLTVL.

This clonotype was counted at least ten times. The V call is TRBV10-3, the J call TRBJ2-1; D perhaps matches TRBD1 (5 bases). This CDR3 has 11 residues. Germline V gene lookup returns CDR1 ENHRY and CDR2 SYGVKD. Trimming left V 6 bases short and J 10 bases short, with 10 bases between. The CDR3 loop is CAIRGDVEQFF. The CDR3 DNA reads TGTGCCATCAGAGGGGATGTGGAGCAGTTCTTC.

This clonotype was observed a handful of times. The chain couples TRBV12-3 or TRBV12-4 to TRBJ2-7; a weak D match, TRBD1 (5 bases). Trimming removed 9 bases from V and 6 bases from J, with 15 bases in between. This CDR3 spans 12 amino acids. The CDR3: CASTQTASEQYF. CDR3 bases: TGTGCCAGTACCCAGACAGCGTCCGAGCAGTACTTC.

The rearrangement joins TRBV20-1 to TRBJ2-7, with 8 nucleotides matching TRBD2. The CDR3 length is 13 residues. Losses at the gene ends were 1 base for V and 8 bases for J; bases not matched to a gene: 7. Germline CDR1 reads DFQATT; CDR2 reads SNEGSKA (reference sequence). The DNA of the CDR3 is TGCAGTGCTAGAGTAAGGACTAGCTCGCAGCAGTACTTC. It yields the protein CSARVRTSSQQYF.

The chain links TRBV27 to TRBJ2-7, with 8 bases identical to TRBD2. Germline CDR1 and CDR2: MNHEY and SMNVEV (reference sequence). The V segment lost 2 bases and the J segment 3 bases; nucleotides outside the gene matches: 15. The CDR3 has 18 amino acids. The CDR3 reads CASSLRGAGRGGNYEQYF. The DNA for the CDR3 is TGTGCCAGCAGTTTAAGGGGTGCCGGTCGGGGGGGTAACTACGAGCAGTACTTC.

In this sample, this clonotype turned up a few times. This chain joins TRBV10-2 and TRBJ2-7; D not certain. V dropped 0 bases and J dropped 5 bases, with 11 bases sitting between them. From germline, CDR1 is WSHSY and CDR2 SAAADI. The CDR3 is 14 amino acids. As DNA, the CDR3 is TGCGCCAGCAGTGAGTCGAGAATAGTCCACGAGCAGTACTTC. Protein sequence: CASSESRIVHEQYF.

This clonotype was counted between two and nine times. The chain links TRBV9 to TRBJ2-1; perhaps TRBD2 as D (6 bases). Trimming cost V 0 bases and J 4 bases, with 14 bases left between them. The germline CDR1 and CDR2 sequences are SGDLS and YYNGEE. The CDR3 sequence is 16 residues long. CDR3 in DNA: TGTGCCAGCAGCGTAGTGGCTAGCGCGCTTTACAATGAGCAGTTCTTC. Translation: CASSVVASALYNEQFF.

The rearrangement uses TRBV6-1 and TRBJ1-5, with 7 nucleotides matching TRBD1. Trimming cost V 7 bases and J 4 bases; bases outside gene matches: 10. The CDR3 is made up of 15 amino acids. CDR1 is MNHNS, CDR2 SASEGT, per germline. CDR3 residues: CASIGYDRVNQPQHF. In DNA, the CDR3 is TGTGCCAGCATCGGATACGACAGGGTTAATCAGCCCCAGCATTTT.

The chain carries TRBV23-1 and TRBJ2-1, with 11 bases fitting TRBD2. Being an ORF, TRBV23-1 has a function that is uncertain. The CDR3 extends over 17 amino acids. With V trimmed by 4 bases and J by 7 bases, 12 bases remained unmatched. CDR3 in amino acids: CASSRASGRQKGNEQFF. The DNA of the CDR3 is TGCGCCAGCAGTCGGGCTAGCGGGAGGCAAAAAGGGAATGAGCAGTTCTTC.

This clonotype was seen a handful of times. Here the CDR3 reads CATSDRYEQFF. CDR3 DNA sequence: TGTGCCACCAGTGACAGATATGAGCAGTTCTTC. V is TRBV24-1 and J is TRBJ2-1, with no clear D. Per the germline V gene, CDR1 is KGHDR and CDR2 is SFDVKD. CDR3 length: 11 amino acids. Between the trimmed V and J ends, which lost 4 bases and 8 bases, there was a span of 5 bases.

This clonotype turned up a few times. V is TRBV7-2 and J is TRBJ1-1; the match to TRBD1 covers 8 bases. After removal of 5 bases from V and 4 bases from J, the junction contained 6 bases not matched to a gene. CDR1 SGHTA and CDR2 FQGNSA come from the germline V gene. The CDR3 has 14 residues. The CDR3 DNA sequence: TGTGCCAGCAGCCGACAGGGGTTCGGCACTGAAGCTTTCTTT. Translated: CASSRQGFGTEAFF.

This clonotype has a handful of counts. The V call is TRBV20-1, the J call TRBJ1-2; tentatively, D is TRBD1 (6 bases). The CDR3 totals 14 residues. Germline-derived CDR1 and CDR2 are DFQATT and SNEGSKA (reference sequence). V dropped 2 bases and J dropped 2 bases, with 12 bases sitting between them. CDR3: CSARSQGQNYGYTF. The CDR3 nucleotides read TGCAGTGCTAGATCTCAAGGACAGAACTATGGCTACACCTTC.

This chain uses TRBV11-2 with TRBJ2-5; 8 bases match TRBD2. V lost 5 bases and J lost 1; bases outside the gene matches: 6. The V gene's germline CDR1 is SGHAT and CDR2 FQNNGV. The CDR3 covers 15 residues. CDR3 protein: CASSPVAGLQETQYF. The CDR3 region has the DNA TGTGCCAGCAGCCCAGTAGCGGGACTCCAAGAGACCCAGTACTTC.

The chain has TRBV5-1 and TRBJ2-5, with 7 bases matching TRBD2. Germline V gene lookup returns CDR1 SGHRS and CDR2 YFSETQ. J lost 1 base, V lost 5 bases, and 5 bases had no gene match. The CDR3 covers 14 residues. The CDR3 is CASRLREAQETQYF. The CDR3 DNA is TGCGCCAGCAGATTACGGGAGGCCCAAGAGACCCAGTACTTC.

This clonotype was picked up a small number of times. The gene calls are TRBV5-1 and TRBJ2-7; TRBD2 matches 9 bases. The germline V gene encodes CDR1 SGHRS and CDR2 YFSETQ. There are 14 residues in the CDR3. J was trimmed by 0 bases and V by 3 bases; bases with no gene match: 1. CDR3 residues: CASSSSGTSYEQYF. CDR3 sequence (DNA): TGCGCCAGCAGCTCTAGCGGGACCTCCTACGAGCAGTACTTC.

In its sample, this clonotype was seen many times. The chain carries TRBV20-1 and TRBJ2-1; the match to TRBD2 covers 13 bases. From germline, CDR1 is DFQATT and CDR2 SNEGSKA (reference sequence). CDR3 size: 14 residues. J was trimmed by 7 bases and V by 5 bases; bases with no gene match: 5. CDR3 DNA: TGCAGTGCTCAGACTAGCGGGGGGTTGAATGAGCAGTTCTTC. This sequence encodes CSAQTSGGLNEQFF.

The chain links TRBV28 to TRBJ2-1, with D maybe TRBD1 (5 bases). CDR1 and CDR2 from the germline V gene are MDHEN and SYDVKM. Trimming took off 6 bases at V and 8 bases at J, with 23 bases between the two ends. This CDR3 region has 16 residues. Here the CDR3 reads CASRGYIQARSDEQFF. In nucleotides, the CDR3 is TGTGCCAGCAGGGGCTATATACAGGCTCGGTCGGATGAGCAGTTCTTC.

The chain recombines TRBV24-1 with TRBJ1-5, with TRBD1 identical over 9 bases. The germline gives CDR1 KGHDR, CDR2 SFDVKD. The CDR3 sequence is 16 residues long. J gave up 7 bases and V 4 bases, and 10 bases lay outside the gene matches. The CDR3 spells CATSEAGTGNKQPQHF. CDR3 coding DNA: TGTGCCACCAGTGAAGCTGGGACAGGGAACAAACAGCCCCAGCATTTT.